This T cell receptor (beta chain) derives from a study of cytomegalovirus exposure and HLA in healthy donors. Study observations and caveats: Data from an earlier analysis indicated that most TCR beta V segments were productive either about 87% or about 30% of the time. It was assumed in the presence/absence analyses that sequencing depth was roughly uniform across donors.

A note on this clone: What it binds is unknown.

The V gene lost 0 bases and the J gene lost 4 bases, with 12 bases spanning the gap. The CDR3 is 15 residues long. Germline-derived CDR1 and CDR2 are SGHTA and FQGNSA. With 60 Vbeta and 13 Jbeta primers, the PCR was carried out. The assay was immunoSEQ multiplex PCR, and TCRdb's table has in-frame clones only and misses some. In all, the sample yields around 53,000 clones. The material sequenced was PBMCs. This receptor was taken from a man younger than 30 in good health and CMV-seropositive. This rearrangement joins TRBV7-2 to TRBJ1-1; D not certain. CDR3 protein: CASSLADLGSTEAFF. CDR3 nucleotides: TGTGCCAGCAGCTTAGCGGACTTGGGGAGCACTGAAGCTTTCTTT.